Each of the 3 T cell receptor beta chains below was sequenced from the same sample in a study of T cell repertoires in cytomegalovirus infection. TCRdb analysed the reads with MiXCR anew, one entry per CDR3 protein. The sample lists around 900,000 distinct CDR3 sequences; roughly 31% were seen once. These receptors have no known antigen. The specimen comprised cultured CD8+ T cells from PBMCs, sampled from culture after CMV antigen stimulation. The receptor source for this set is a human donor in good health (CMV status not recorded). Some clones in this sample may be carry-over from other donors' samples.

This clonotype was seen ten or more times. This chain links TRBV12-3 or TRBV12-4 with TRBJ2-7; either TRBD1 or TRBD2 may supply D (5 bases each). CDR3 size: 12 residues. V was cut by 5 bases and J by 3 bases, with 8 bases left in between. DNA of the CDR3: TGTGCCAGCAGTCGGGGACGCTACGAGCAGTACGTC. Encoded protein: CASSRGRYEQYV.

The chain combines TRBV9 with TRBJ2-3; unclear D gene. V lost 0 bases to trimming and J lost 6 bases, with 8 bases between them. The CDR3 covers 13 residues. The germline V gene encodes CDR1 SGDLS and CDR2 YYNGEE. CDR3 region: CASSVVSPDTQYF. Written as DNA, the CDR3 is TGTGCCAGCAGCGTAGTCTCTCCCGATACGCAGTATTTT.

V gene TRBV9 combines with J gene TRBJ2-6, with TRBD1 as a possible D gene (5 bases). This CDR3 spans 18 amino acids. Between the trimmed V and J ends, which lost 0 bases and 3 bases, there was a span of 16 bases. Germline loops: CDR1 SGDLS, CDR2 YYNGEE. The CDR3, as DNA: TGTGCCAGCAGCGTAGATCGCAGGGTATCTTATGGGGCCAACGTCCTGACTTTC. It encodes CASSVDRRVSYGANVLTF.